These T cell receptor beta chains were read from a single sample in a study of blood T cell repertoires in COVID-19. TCRdb keeps only in-frame clones here, not all; method: immunoSEQ multiplex PCR. This table holds about 180,000 clones, roughly nine tenths found once. Sequenced input: peripheral blood. These TCRs come from a man between 65 and 85 years old with active or convalescent COVID-19. Each CDR3 is given with its conserved first and last residue. D genes are given only for firm matches. Part of the rows lack a size; the others show once, few, many or a class for expanded clones.

D	size	J	V	DNA	CDR3
NA	NA	TRBJ1-6	TRBV28	TGTGCCAGCAGTGACACGCCCGGTTCACCCCTCCACTTT	CASSDTPGSPLHF
TRBD1	NA	TRBJ1-1	TRBV15	TGTGCCACCAGCAGACAGGGGGTCACTGAAGCTTTCTTT	CATSRQGVTEAFF
NA	once	TRBJ1-1	TRBV7-8	TGTGCCAGCAGCTCCTCTACGGGACACCCGGGCACTGAAGCTTTCTTT	CASSSSTGHPGTEAFF
NA	NA	TRBJ1-1	TRBV12-3/TRBV12-4	TGTGCCAGTACTGCAGGGAACACTGAAGCTTTCTTT	CASTAGNTEAFF
TRBD2	NA	TRBJ2-7	TRBV27	TGTGCCAGCACCCCTTCAAGACTAGCGGGGGGGAGGGAGCAGTACTTC	CASTPSRLAGGREQYF
TRBD1	NA	TRBJ2-3	TRBV30	TGTGCCTGGAGTACGATGGGACAGATCACAGATACGCAGTATTTT	CAWSTMGQITDTQYF
NA	once	TRBJ2-7	TRBV28	TGTGCCAGCAGTTTAGGTAGCGCCTCCTACGAGCAGTACTTC	CASSLGSASYEQYF
NA	NA	TRBJ1-5	TRBV27	TGTGCCAGCCGGGGGGTTAGCAATCAGCCCCAGCATTTT	CASRGVSNQPQHF
TRBD2	NA	TRBJ2-5	TRBV24-1	TGTGCCACCAGTGATTCTTACACGGGGGGGACCCAGTACTTC	CATSDSYTGGTQYF
TRBD1	NA	TRBJ1-1	TRBV5-1	TGCGCCAGCAGCTCGACAGGGTACACTGAAGCTTTCTTT	CASSSTGYTEAFF
NA	NA	TRBJ2-1	TRBV15	TGTGCCACCAGCAGTCGGCAGGGCCATGAGCAGTTCTTC	CATSSRQGHEQFF
TRBD1	NA	TRBJ1-2	TRBV7-9	TGTGCCAGCAGCTTAGAGGGACAGGGGTTCAACTATGGCTACACCTTC	CASSLEGQGFNYGYTF
NA	NA	TRBJ2-1	TRBV19	TGTGCCAGTAGTATAAAGGGAGACAGGCCCTACAATGAGCAGTTCTTC	CASSIKGDRPYNEQFF
NA	NA	TRBJ2-2	TRBV7-9	TGTGCCAGCAGCTTAGGTCAGGCTCTGACCGGGGAGCTGTTTTTT	CASSLGQALTGELFF
NA	NA	TRBJ1-1	TRBV6-2/TRBV6-3	TGTGCCAGCAGCTGGGGACTGCCTGAAGCTTTCTTT	CASSWGLPEAFF
NA	NA	TRBJ2-3	TRBV19	TGTGCCAGTAGTATCGGGGGATGGGGCACAGATACGCAGTATTTT	CASSIGGWGTDTQYF
TRBD1	NA	TRBJ1-2	TRBV19	TGTGCCAGTAGTAGGACAGGGACCTATGGCTACACCTTC	CASSRTGTYGYTF
NA	NA	TRBJ2-3	TRBV24-1	TGTGCCACCAGTGACCCTGAGGGGGGAGGGGGTGATACGCAGTATTTT	CATSDPEGGGGDTQYF
TRBD2	NA	TRBJ2-5	TRBV4-3	TGCGCCAGCAGCCACCACGGCGGGAGGCCCGAGACCCAGTACTTC	CASSHHGGRPETQYF
NA	once	TRBJ1-4	TRBV5-1	TGCGCCAGCAGCTCTATGGGGCCGAGTGGAGAAAAACTGTTTTTT	CASSSMGPSGEKLFF
TRBD2	NA	TRBJ2-2	TRBV24-1	TGTGCCACCAGTGATCCCTGGACTAGCGGGACCGGAACCGGGGAGCTGTTTTTT	CATSDPWTSGTGTGELFF
NA	NA	TRBJ1-2	TRBV6-6	TGTGCCAGCAGTTATTCGGGGGAGAGAGGCTATGGCTACACCTTC	CASSYSGERGYGYTF
NA	NA	TRBJ2-7	TRBV4-3	TGCGCCAGCAGCCAAGATCTAACAGGGAAGCTCTACGAGCAGTACTTC	CASSQDLTGKLYEQYF
NA	NA	TRBJ1-2	TRBV7-2	TGTGCCAGCAGCTTAACAGGTTTTTGGGGCTACACCTTC	CASSLTGFWGYTF
TRBD1	NA	TRBJ1-1	TRBV2	TGTGCCAGCATGAGACAGGGAGTCACTGAAGCTTTCTTT	CASMRQGVTEAFF
NA	few	TRBJ1-2	TRBV29-1	TGCAGCGGCGATGAAGGCTACACCTTC	CSGDEGYTF
TRBD1	few	TRBJ1-5	TRBV19	TGTGCCAGTAGAAATACAGGGGGAAGCAATCAGCCCCAGCATTTT	CASRNTGGSNQPQHF
TRBD1	NA	TRBJ1-5	TRBV3-1/TRBV3-2	TGTGCCAGCAGCCCGGGGACAGGTAATCAGCCCCAGCATTTT	CASSPGTGNQPQHF
NA	once	TRBJ2-7	TRBV5-6	TGTGCCAGCAGCCAGAGGACAGTGTACTACGAGCAGTACTTC	CASSQRTVYYEQYF
TRBD2	NA	TRBJ2-2	TRBV7-2	TGTGCCAGCAGCTTAGTTCTAGCGGGGAGTAGGGCCGGGGAGCTGTTTTTT	CASSLVLAGSRAGELFF
NA	NA	TRBJ1-2	TRBV5-4	TGTGCCAGCAACCCACAGGGAATCAAAGGCTACACCTTC	CASNPQGIKGYTF
NA	NA	TRBJ2-1	TRBV7-3	TGTGCCAGCAGCTTAACGGCGGCTAGCGTAAGGGCGGGGGAGCAGTTCTTC	CASSLTAASVRAGEQFF
NA	NA	TRBJ1-2	TRBV28	TGTGCCAGCAGTTCGACAGCTCACTATGGCTACACCTTC	CASSSTAHYGYTF
NA	NA	TRBJ1-5	TRBV27	TGTGCCAGCAGTTTCCTGGGGGGGGGAGGTGGCAATCAGCCCCAGCATTTT	CASSFLGGGGGNQPQHF
NA	NA	TRBJ2-7	TRBV7-9	TGTGCCAGCAGCTTAGTGGGGGGTACCTACGAGCAGTACTTC	CASSLVGGTYEQYF
TRBD1	NA	TRBJ1-6	TRBV6-5	TGTGCCAGCAGCGCTAGGACAGGCAGTTCACCCCTCCACTTT	CASSARTGSSPLHF
NA	NA	TRBJ1-3	TRBV28	TGTGCCACCACAGTCGGAAACACCATATATTTT	CATTVGNTIYF
TRBD1	NA	TRBJ2-2	TRBV9	TGTGCCAGCAGCGCCCTCCAGGACAGGATCCGCACCGGGGAGCTGTTTTTT	CASSALQDRIRTGELFF
TRBD2	NA	TRBJ2-3	TRBV5-1	TGCGCCAGCAGCCCGGGACTAGCGGGGCCCCTGATGTCGGATACGCAGTATTTT	CASSPGLAGPLMSDTQYF
TRBD1	few	TRBJ1-2	TRBV18	TGTGCCAGCTCACCCCCGGGACAGGGGATTTCTGGCTACACCTTC	CASSPPGQGISGYTF
NA	NA	TRBJ2-1	TRBV11-3	TGTGCCAGCAGCGAGGACAGCCCGGAGCAGTTCTTC	CASSEDSPEQFF
NA	NA	TRBJ1-4	TRBV28	TGTGCCAGCAGTATGGGGGGGAATGAAAAACTGTTTTTT	CASSMGGNEKLFF
NA	NA	TRBJ2-6	TRBV9	TGTGCCAGCAGCGTAGCTGCCGACACTGGGGCCAACGTCCTGACTTTC	CASSVAADTGANVLTF
NA	NA	TRBJ1-6	TRBV6-5	TGTGCCAGCAGGCTACAGGAACTTTCACCCCTCCACTTT	CASRLQELSPLHF